The rows below give T cell receptor beta chains drawn from one sample of a study of T cells in Graves' hyperthyroidism and ophthalmopathy. A single record per CDR3 protein comes from TCRdb applying MiXCR to the multiplex PCR reads. The sample includes 300,000 to 450,000 distinct CDR3 sequences, under 15% seen only once; the top ten take over 25%. Sequenced input: blood. These receptor sequences come from a woman aged 30 to 39 with Graves' hyperthyroidism. CDR3s include the opening cysteine and the closing phenylalanine or tryptophan. A D gene is named only where the DNA matches it firmly. Some rows mark clone size as missing; the rest say once, few, many or name a class of expanded clone.

many	NA	TRBV4-1	TRBJ2-7	TGCGCCAGCAGCCAAGATCGAAAGGCCCGAACCTACGAGCAGTACTTC	CASSQDRKARTYEQYF
few	TRBD1	TRBV29-1	TRBJ1-6	TGCAGCGTGGCCGAGACAGGGGGCTCACCCCTCCACTTT	CSVAETGGSPLHF
few	NA	TRBV24-1	TRBJ2-7	TGTGCCACCAGTGAACCAACCTTTTACTCCTACGAGCAGTACTTC	CATSEPTFYSYEQYF
many	NA	TRBV3-1	TRBJ1-6	TGTGCCAGCAGCCAAGATCAGGCCCGACGGCATTCACCCCTCCACTTT	CASSQDQARRHSPLHF
many	NA	TRBV28	TRBJ1-4	TGTGCCAGCAGTTCCTTAATGGGAGTTGCTAATGAAAAACTGTTTTTT	CASSSLMGVANEKLFF
many	NA	TRBV28	TRBJ2-1	TGTGCCAGCCAGTCTTGGGGCTCCTACAATGAGCAGTTCTTC	CASQSWGSYNEQFF
NA	TRBD1	TRBV20-1	TRBJ2-7	TGCAGTGCAAGGACAGGGGGCGTAATGGTCGGCTCCTACGAGCAGTACTTC	CSARTGGVMVGSYEQYF
few	NA	TRBV6-1	TRBJ1-6	TGTGCCAGCACCCACCTGGATTCACCCCTCCACTTT	CASTHLDSPLHF
few	NA	TRBV28	TRBJ2-2	TGTGCCAGCAGTGAAGAGGGGGAGCTGTTTTTT	CASSEEGELFF
NA	NA	TRBV20-1	TRBJ2-3	TGCAGTGCTAGGGGTGAGGGCCCAGATACGCAGTATTTT	CSARGEGPDTQYF
NA	NA	TRBV19	TRBJ1-6	TGTGCCAGTAGGGAAATGGCCAGGGGCGGGAATTCACCCCTCCACTTT	CASREMARGGNSPLHF
many	NA	TRBV28	TRBJ1-1	TGTGCCAGCAGTTTAGTTGGGGATGATGACACTGAAGCTTTCTTT	CASSLVGDDDTEAFF
NA	NA	TRBV27	TRBJ1-6	TGTGCCAGCAGACCAAGCAGTATCGGGAATTCACCCCTCCACTTT	CASRPSSIGNSPLHF
few	NA	TRBV27	TRBJ1-2	TGTGCCAGCAGTCTAAGGGGCGGACGAGGCTACACCTTC	CASSLRGGRGYTF
few	TRBD2	TRBV24-1	TRBJ2-1	TGTGCCACCAGTGATTTGGGTGGGGCGGGAGGGTCCTACAATGAGCAGTTCTTC	CATSDLGGAGGSYNEQFF
NA	NA	TRBV19	TRBJ1-3	TGTGCCAGTACCTTGATGACAGAGACTGGAAACACCATATATTTT	CASTLMTETGNTIYF
few	NA	TRBV20-1	TRBJ1-4	TGCAGTGCTAGACAGGGCGGTGGGTCTCGAAACGAAAAACTGTTTTTT	CSARQGGGSRNEKLFF
NA	TRBD2	TRBV20-1	TRBJ2-7	TGCAGTGCTAGAGATCGCAGCGGGATTAGCGAGCAGTACTTC	CSARDRSGISEQYF
NA	NA	TRBV25-1	TRBJ2-1	TGTGCCAGCAGTGACAGAAGCTCCTACAATGAGCAGTTCTTC	CASSDRSSYNEQFF
many	NA	TRBV27	TRBJ2-7	TGTGCCAGCAGTTTATCCCGCGGAGGGGGCTACTCCTACGAGCAGTACTTC	CASSLSRGGGYSYEQYF
many	TRBD2	TRBV7-9	TRBJ2-3	TGTGCCAGCAGCTTACCTCGAAGCGGGATCGCTAGCACAGATACGCAGTATTTT	CASSLPRSGIASTDTQYF
many	TRBD2	TRBV11-3	TRBJ2-3	TGTGCCAGCAGCTTAGGCCGAACTAGCGGGAGGCCCGAGAGCACAGATACGCAGTATTTT	CASSLGRTSGRPESTDTQYF
NA	NA	TRBV28	TRBJ2-3	TGTGCCGCGGACGGAAACACAGATACGCAGTATTTT	CAADGNTDTQYF
many	TRBD2	TRBV28	TRBJ2-2	TGTGCCAGCAGTTTAGTAGCGGGCGGAGGCGGGGAGCTGTTTTTT	CASSLVAGGGGELFF
many	NA	TRBV10-3	TRBJ2-5	TGTGCCATCAGTGTTCCAGGGCAGGAGACCCAGTACTTC	CAISVPGQETQYF
few	TRBD2	TRBV11-1	TRBJ2-5	TGTGCCAGCACGTTCCGGGGGGAGTTCTTGGAAGAGACCCAGTACTTC	CASTFRGEFLEETQYF
many	TRBD2	TRBV3-1	TRBJ2-1	TGTGCCAGCAGCCAAGAAGGGGAGGGCTCCTACAATGAGCAGTTCTTC	CASSQEGEGSYNEQFF
NA	NA	TRBV14	TRBJ2-5	TGTGCCAGCAGCCAAGTAGCCCACCGAACGTACTTC	CASSQVAHRTYF
many	NA	TRBV30	TRBJ2-1	TGTGCCTGGAGTGTTTACAATGAGCAGTTCTTC	CAWSVYNEQFF
few	NA	TRBV6-1	TRBJ2-7	TGTGCCAGGCCGGGGACAAAGCAGTACTTC	CARPGTKQYF
many	NA	TRBV11-2	TRBJ2-1	TGTGCCAGCAGCCGTACGCAGAATGAGCAGTTCTTC	CASSRTQNEQFF
many	NA	TRBV28	TRBJ2-1	TGTGCCAGCAGACAGGGGGGGGGTGCGTCGTACAATGAGCAGTTCTTC	CASRQGGGASYNEQFF
NA	NA	TRBV24-1	TRBJ2-5	TGTGCCACCAGTGATCTGACTGATTACCAAGAGACCCAGTACTTC	CATSDLTDYQETQYF
once	NA	TRBV5-1	TRBJ2-3	TGCGCCAGCAGCTTGGCTGGGGGACAACGCACAGATACGCAGTATTTT	CASSLAGGQRTDTQYF